The 14 T cell receptor beta chains below all came from one sample that was sequenced in a study of CD8+ T cells in alopecia areata. cDNA prepared by RNA extraction and subsequent reverse transcription served as the template for sequencing. The table came from immunoSEQ multiplex PCR; TCRdb's copy has only in-frame clones and leaves some out. The sample lists some 180,000 clones, roughly 60% occurring once. Sequenced here: CD4+ T cells sorted from blood, sampled at week 0. The receptors come from a human donor with alopecia areata.

This chain uses TRBV29-1 with TRBJ2-7; D is unresolved. This CDR3 has 15 residues. CDR1 and CDR2 from the germline V gene are SQVTM and ANQGSEA. V was clipped by 4 bases and J by 4 bases, with 20 bases between them. CDR3 in DNA: TGCAGCGTTGGGGTAAAAGTGGGCAGCGCATACGAGCAGTACTTC. Translation: CSVGVKVGSAYEQYF.

The genes are TRBV6-5 and TRBJ1-1, with D maybe TRBD1 (5 bases). This CDR3 is 14 amino acids long. V lost 6 bases and J lost 1, with 12 bases in between. Looked up from germline, CDR1 is MNHEY and CDR2 is SVGAGI. The DNA for the CDR3 is TGTGCCAGCAGAGATCCGGGGGGGAACACTGAAGCTTTCTTT. Protein product: CASRDPGGNTEAFF.

This clone has just one count. The rearrangement links TRBV18 to TRBJ1-6, with 9 bases matching TRBD1. The CDR3 is 16 amino acids. Germline-derived CDR1 and CDR2 are KGHSH and LQKENI. With V trimmed by 1 base and J by 7 bases, 5 bases remained unmatched. This CDR3 reads CASSPLQGAGNSPLHF. CDR3 bases: TGTGCCAGCTCACCACTACAGGGGGCAGGGAATTCACCCCTCCACTTT.

The gene calls are TRBV11-3 and TRBJ2-3; D remains ambiguous. The germline V and J ends were trimmed by 4 bases and 0 bases, with 8 bases remaining between them. Germline V gene data show CDR1 as SGHNT and CDR2 as YENEEA. CDR3 size: 14 residues. The CDR3 DNA reads TGTGCCAGCAGCTCTGCGCCTAGCACAGATACGCAGTATTTT. Its translation: CASSSAPSTDTQYF.

The CDR3 DNA reads TGTGCCAGCAGCGTAGAGTTAGGACTAGCGGGCTCCAATGAGCAGTTCTTC. Protein product: CASSVELGLAGSNEQFF. The gene calls are TRBV9 and TRBJ2-1, with 11 bases aligning to TRBD2. Germline CDR1 reads SGDLS; CDR2 reads YYNGEE. The CDR3 totals 17 residues. J was trimmed by 6 bases and V by 0 bases; bases with no gene match: 8.

This clone was observed once. The chain carries TRBV11-2 and TRBJ2-3, with no clear D. Germline CDR1 is SGHAT and CDR2 is FQNNGV. V was clipped by 4 bases and J by 2 bases, with 1 base between them. The CDR3 totals 11 residues. CDR3 DNA sequence: TGTGCCAGCAGCTCCACAGATACGCAGTATTTT. This codes for CASSSTDTQYF.

CDR3 sequence: CASSDGGILYEQYF. The DNA for the CDR3 is TGCGCCAGCAGTGACGGCGGGATCCTCTACGAGCAGTACTTC. The chain has TRBV10-1 and TRBJ2-7; tentative D call: TRBD2 (6 bases). This CDR3 contains 14 residues. Germline V gene sequence: CDR1 WNHNN, CDR2 SYGVQD (reference sequence). V shed 3 bases and J shed 3 bases, with 12 bases lying between them.

The chain is built from TRBV9 and TRBJ2-7, with D possibly matching TRBD2 (6 bases). V was pared by 0 bases and J by 7 bases, with 17 bases between. This CDR3 is built from 15 residues. Germline-derived CDR1 and CDR2 are SGDLS and YYNGEE. The CDR3 DNA sequence: TGTGCCAGCAGCGTAGTTAGCGGCGATATGGGGGAGCAGTACTTC. This encodes CASSVVSGDMGEQYF.

The J gene is TRBJ1-1, the V gene TRBV29-1; weak D call: TRBD1 (6 bases). V was cut by 4 bases and J by 4 bases, with 16 bases left in between. The CDR3 has 14 residues. Germline lookup yields CDR1 SQVTM and CDR2 ANQGSEA. The CDR3 reads CSVGGRGMSTEAFF. The CDR3, as DNA: TGCAGCGTTGGGGGCAGGGGAATGAGCACTGAAGCTTTCTTT.

This chain uses TRBV30 with TRBJ1-2; TRBD1 is a possible D gene (6 bases). Germline CDR1 is GTSNPN and CDR2 is SVGIG (reference sequence). The CDR3 runs 12 residues. V lost 4 bases and J lost 7, with 13 bases in between. The CDR3 DNA sequence: TGTGCCTGGAAAACAGGGACGTTTGGCTACACCTTC. Residues: CAWKTGTFGYTF.

J is TRBJ2-3 and V is TRBV29-1, with 9 bases lining up with TRBD2. CDR3 length: 14 residues. The V segment lost 6 bases and the J segment 6 bases; nucleotides outside the gene matches: 10. Germline CDR1 is SQVTM and CDR2 is ANQGSEA. The CDR3 bases are TGCAGCGTACCGGGACTAGCATCCAGGGATACGCAGTATTTT. This sequence encodes CSVPGLASRDTQYF.

The rearrangement links TRBV6-5 to TRBJ1-2, with 10 bases lining up with TRBD1. The junction had 5 bases not matched to a gene; V was cut back by 5 bases and J by 5 bases. In germline, CDR1 is MNHEY, CDR2 SVGAGI. The CDR3 runs to 14 residues. The CDR3, as DNA: TGTGCCAGCAGTATCTCGGGACAGGGGTATGGCTACACCTTC. Translation gives CASSISGQGYGYTF.

This clone was recorded a few times. This chain connects TRBV5-1 to TRBJ2-5; D might be TRBD1 (5 bases). Deletions cut 0 bases from V and 3 bases from J, with 9 bases between. This CDR3 contains 14 residues. From germline, CDR1 is SGHRS and CDR2 YFSETQ. DNA for the CDR3: TGCGCCAGCAGCTTGGGAACAGGCAAAGAGACCCAGTACTTC. It is translated as CASSLGTGKETQYF.

The chain links TRBV29-1 to TRBJ2-4; no definite D call. The CDR3 length is 11 residues. From germline, CDR1 is SQVTM and CDR2 ANQGSEA. V was trimmed by 7 bases and J by 5 bases, leaving 9 bases between them. CDR3 DNA sequence: TGCAGCGCAGGACGGGAAAACATTCAGTACTTC. Residues: CSAGRENIQYF. The full variable domain, its missing parts supplied by reference TRBV29-1 and TRBJ2-4, is SAVISQKPSRDICQRGTSLTIQCQVDSQVTMMFWYRQQPGQSLTLIATANQGSEATYESGFVIDKFPISRPNLTFSTLTVSNMSPEDSSIYLCSAGRENIQYFGAGTRLSVL.